The 31 T cell receptor beta chains below were found in one sample sequenced in a study of T cell responses to AZD1222 COVID-19 vaccine. Using immunoSEQ multiplex PCR, the repertoire was profiled, and TCRdb retains in-frame clones only, with some absent. The table records 65,000 to 70,000 clones, around 83% of them present only once. The material was peripheral blood, obtained on day 0 of AZD1222 vaccination. These receptors were obtained from an adult in good health.

The chain couples TRBV27 to TRBJ2-3; no clear D. Per the germline V gene, CDR1 is MNHEY and CDR2 is SMNVEV (reference sequence). The CDR3 covers 14 residues. The V end lost 3 bases, the J end lost 3 bases, and 10 bases lay between the germline ends. DNA of the CDR3: TGTGCCAGCAGTTTTTGGACGCGGACAGATACGCAGTATTTT. It yields the protein CASSFWTRTDTQYF.

The V gene is TRBV7-8, the J gene TRBJ2-1, with D uncertain. Looked up from germline, CDR1 is SGHVS and CDR2 is FQNEAQ. There are 11 residues in the CDR3. Trimming removed 5 bases from V and 9 bases from J, with 8 bases in between. The CDR3 sequence: CASSLLSEQFF. The DNA of the CDR3 is TGTGCCAGCAGCCTACTTAGTGAGCAGTTCTTC.

The chain employs TRBV19 and TRBJ1-1; D call uncertain. Germline CDR1 reads LNHDA; CDR2 reads SQIVND (reference sequence). There are 14 residues in the CDR3. With 5 bases removed from V and 1 base from J, the gap between germline ends came to 11 bases. This CDR3 reads CASSSPGKNTEAFF. The CDR3 DNA reads as TGTGCCAGTAGTTCCCCGGGAAAGAACACTGAAGCTTTCTTT.

This chain uses TRBV21-1 with TRBJ1-1; TRBD1 was called by the table and not checked on the DNA. TRBV21-1 is recorded as a pseudogene. The CDR3 is 16 amino acids. CDR3 sequence reads: CASTKRAGEMNTEAFF. As DNA, the CDR3 is TGTGCCAGCACCAAACGGGCAGGGGAGATGAACACTGAAGCTTTCTTT.

This clone appeared a few times. The chain uses TRBV6-5 and TRBJ1-1; possibly TRBD1 for D (5 bases). The CDR3 is made up of 14 amino acids. CDR1 and CDR2 (germline): MNHEY, SVGAGI. Trimming removed 8 bases at V and 1 base at J, with 14 bases between. This chain's CDR3 is CASARFGANTEAFF. For the CDR3, the DNA is TGTGCCAGCGCCCGATTTGGGGCGAACACTGAAGCTTTCTTT.

The chain couples TRBV28 to TRBJ2-3; a weak D match, TRBD2 (6 bases). Germline V CDR1 and CDR2: MDHEN, SYDVKM. Trimming pared 4 bases from V and 2 bases from J, leaving 22 bases between. The CDR3 has 18 residues. CDR3 in DNA: TGTGCCAGCAGTTCCGGGACTTCATTTATCCCCAACACAGATACGCAGTATTTT. The encoded protein is CASSSGTSFIPNTDTQYF.

This sequence joins TRBV9 and TRBJ1-6; D perhaps matches TRBD1 (6 bases). CDR1 is SGDLS and CDR2 is YYNGEE in the germline V gene. V was trimmed by 0 bases and J by 13 bases, leaving 11 bases between them. The CDR3 contains 13 residues. The CDR3 DNA sequence: TGTGCCAGCAGCGTAGAAACAGGGCGTCCCCTCCACTTT. Residues: CASSVETGRPLHF.

Here the CDR3 DNA reads TGTGCCAGCAGCCAAGATTCCCAGGGGAGGTATGGCTACACCTTC. Its translation: CASSQDSQGRYGYTF. This chain connects TRBV3-1 (or the pseudogene TRBV3-2) to TRBJ1-2; D perhaps matches TRBD1 (6 bases). Trimming took 0 bases from V and 5 from J, leaving 13 bases between them. Per germline, CDR1 LGHDT and CDR2 YNNKEL (reference sequence). This CDR3 has 15 amino acids.

This rearrangement joins TRBV6-5 to TRBJ2-7; tentative D call: TRBD1 (6 bases). Looked up from germline, CDR1 is MNHEY and CDR2 is SVGAGI. The V and J ends lost 6 bases and 2 bases respectively, with 17 bases between them. The CDR3 loop spans 15 amino acids. The CDR3 loop reads CASRISAGAAYEQYF. CDR3 coding DNA: TGTGCCAGCAGAATCAGTGCAGGGGCGGCCTACGAGCAGTACTTC.

V is TRBV7-2 and J is TRBJ2-3, with TRBD2 matching over 9 bases. Germline V CDR1 and CDR2: SGHTA, FQGNSA. CDR3 length: 16 amino acids. V dropped 6 bases and J dropped 4; count of bases not matched to a gene: 11. This chain's CDR3 is CASRQKRGGAPDTQYF. DNA of the CDR3: TGTGCCAGCAGACAGAAACGCGGGGGGGCCCCAGATACGCAGTATTTT.

Details on this clone: A junction boundary mismatches the germline segment, possibly from a read error. The rearrangement uses TRBV10-3 and TRBJ2-7; no reliable D call. The CDR3 runs 9 residues. Germline CDR1 is ENHRY and CDR2 is SYGVKD. CDR3 protein: CAIGDEQYF. As DNA, the CDR3 is TGTGCCATCGGTGACGAGCAGTACTTC.

The V gene is TRBV19, the J gene TRBJ1-5; TRBD1 is a possible D gene (6 bases). This CDR3 region has 15 residues. V was cut by 4 bases and J by 4 bases, with 14 bases left in between. Germline V CDR1 and CDR2: LNHDA, SQIVND (reference sequence). The CDR3 nucleotides read TGTGCCAGTAGTAAGACGGGGGCTGAGAATCAGCCCCAGCATTTT. Residues: CASSKTGAENQPQHF.

This clone showed up just a few times. This chain uses TRBV19 with TRBJ1-2; D is uncertain. The CDR3 totals 16 residues. The V end lost 5 bases, the J end lost 6 bases, and 22 bases lay between the germline ends. Looked up from germline, CDR1 is LNHDA and CDR2 is SQIVND (reference sequence). The CDR3 protein is CASSRSDEAYWDGYTF. As DNA, the CDR3 is TGTGCCAGTAGTCGCAGTGACGAGGCTTACTGGGATGGCTACACCTTC.

The chain links TRBV19 to TRBJ2-7, with D possibly being TRBD1 (5 bases). CDR3 length: 14 residues. The ends were cut back, 3 bases at V and 2 bases at J, with 11 bases in the middle. Germline lookup yields CDR1 LNHDA and CDR2 SQIVND (reference sequence). As DNA, the CDR3 is TGTGCCAGTAGTATGGGCACAGGCACCTACGAGCAGTACTTC. Its translation is CASSMGTGTYEQYF.

The chain is built from TRBV19 and TRBJ2-2; D ambiguous. Trimming shortened V by 6 bases and J by 6 bases, and 8 bases separated the two germline ends. Germline V gene lookup returns CDR1 LNHDA and CDR2 SQIVND (reference sequence). The CDR3 covers 12 residues. CDR3 DNA: TGTGCCAGTAGGTTGGTCTCCGGGGAGCTGTTTTTT. Translating it yields CASRLVSGELFF.

V usage is TRBV11-2 and J usage is TRBJ1-6; D is unclear. Trimming left V 1 base short and J 2 bases short, with 6 bases between. CDR1 is SGHAT, CDR2 FQNNGV, per germline. There are 15 residues in the CDR3. CDR3 sequence (DNA): TGTGCCAGCAGCTTAGTTGGAGCCTATAATTCACCCCTCCACTTT. Protein product: CASSLVGAYNSPLHF.

V gene TRBV6-6 combines with J gene TRBJ2-3, with 8 bases fitting TRBD1. The ends lost 7 bases at V and 3 bases at J; junction bases unmatched: 9. Germline V CDR1 and CDR2: MNHNY, SVGAGI (reference sequence). The CDR3 runs to 15 residues. CDR3 coding DNA: TGTGCCAGCACCCGGACAGGGAGTAGAACAGATACGCAGTATTTT. It codes for CASTRTGSRTDTQYF.

The chain has TRBV2 and TRBJ1-6; a weak D match, TRBD1 (6 bases). The CDR3 sequence is 11 residues long. The germline V gene has CDR1 SNHLY and CDR2 FYNNEI. V was cut by 4 bases and J by 16 bases, with 11 bases left in between. The CDR3 nucleotides are TGTGCCAGCAGTGTGGGCAGGGGACTCCACTTT. It translates to CASSVGRGLHF.

CDR3 nucleotide sequence: TGCAGCGTTGAACGGGACTATGGCTACACCTTC. Translated: CSVERDYGYTF. V usage is TRBV29-1 and J usage is TRBJ1-2; D not certain. The CDR3 loop spans 11 amino acids. Trimming left V 2 bases short and J 3 bases short, with 4 bases between. Looked up from germline, CDR1 is SQVTM and CDR2 is ANQGSEA.

This clone has just one count. This chain uses TRBV21-1 with TRBJ2-1. TRBV21-1 is marked as a pseudogene. This CDR3 comprises 16 residues. The CDR3 here is CASSPRWGFGPNEQFF. The CDR3 bases are TGTGCCAGCAGCCCCAGATGGGGGTTTGGTCCCAATGAGCAGTTCTTC.

The rearrangement uses TRBV30 and TRBJ2-7; 14 bases align to TRBD2. The CDR3 covers 14 residues. From germline, CDR1 is GTSNPN and CDR2 SVGIG (reference sequence). Germline trimming cut 3 bases from V and 5 bases from J; bases unmatched to any gene: 3. CDR3 bases: TGTGCCTGGAGGGGACTAGCGGGGGTCGACGAGCAGTACTTC. Amino acid sequence: CAWRGLAGVDEQYF. Looking up the rest from reference TRBV30 and TRBJ2-7 gives the full variable domain: SQTIHQWPATLVQPVGSPLSLECTVEGTSNPNLYWYRQAAGRGLQLLFYSVGIGQISSEVPQNLSASRPQDRQFILSSKKLLLSDSGFYLCAWRGLAGVDEQYFGPGTRLTVT.

This clone was counted a few times. The chain is built from TRBV24-1 and TRBJ2-3, with 9 bases matching TRBD1. With 4 bases clipped from V and 5 bases from J, the junction kept 9 bases outside the gene matches. The CDR3 extends over 16 amino acids. CDR1 and CDR2 from the germline V gene are KGHDR and SFDVKD. The CDR3 is CATSEVQGAPVDTQYF. The CDR3 DNA reads TGTGCCACCAGTGAAGTACAGGGGGCGCCGGTAGATACGCAGTATTTT.

This chain joins TRBV27 and TRBJ2-2; 8 bases line up with TRBD2. The V gene end was trimmed by 3 bases and the J gene end by 4 bases; junction bases not matched to a gene: 25. This CDR3 contains 22 residues. Germline CDR1 MNHEY, CDR2 SMNVEV (reference sequence). CDR3 sequence (DNA): TGTGCCAGCAGTTTTGATCGAGGTGGAGCGGGGGCTCGACCGGGTGGCACCGGGGAGCTGTTTTTT. Its translation: CASSFDRGGAGARPGGTGELFF.

This clone was observed a single time. This chain connects TRBV7-8 to TRBJ1-4; D perhaps matches TRBD1 (5 bases). Germline CDR1 SGHVS, CDR2 FQNEAQ. There are 13 residues in the CDR3. Trimming pared 3 bases from V and 7 bases from J, leaving 9 bases between. CDR3 loop: CASSLGTSEKLFF. The CDR3 region has the DNA TGTGCCAGCAGCTTGGGGACGTCTGAAAAACTGTTTTTT.

This clone has just one count. The chain recombines TRBV7-9 with TRBJ1-2; D not certain. Trimming stripped 5 bases from V and 0 bases from J, with 10 bases between. CDR3 size: 14 residues. Germline V CDR1 and CDR2: SEHNR, FQNEAQ (reference sequence). The DNA of the CDR3 is TGTGCCAGCAGCAACGACAATACTAACTATGGCTACACCTTC. The encoded protein is CASSNDNTNYGYTF.

This clone was seen only once. The chain uses TRBV7-9 and TRBJ2-7, with TRBD1 matching 7 bases. Germline CDR1 is SEHNR and CDR2 is FQNEAQ (reference sequence). The CDR3 has 14 residues. V was clipped by 4 bases and J by 1 base; unmatched bases: 4. CDR3 amino acids: CASSSRTGSYEQYF. DNA for the CDR3: TGTGCCAGCAGCTCCCGGACAGGTTCCTACGAGCAGTACTTC.

The rearrangement uses TRBV10-3 and TRBJ1-2; D call uncertain. The ends were cut back, 0 bases at V and 8 bases at J, with 13 bases in the middle. The CDR3 consists of 14 residues. CDR1 and CDR2 from the germline V gene are ENHRY and SYGVKD. CDR3 nucleotide sequence: TGTGCCATCAGTGAGTCGTCGTTTGAGGAAGGCTACACCTTC. Translation: CAISESSFEEGYTF.

This clone was observed a single time. The chain carries TRBV7-2 and TRBJ1-1, with D perhaps TRBD1 (5 bases). V was clipped by 2 bases and J by 1 base, with 11 bases between them. Germline V gives CDR1 SGHTA, CDR2 FQGNSA. The CDR3 extends over 15 amino acids. In DNA, the CDR3 is TGTGCCAGCAGCTTACCACAGGTGCCGAACACTGAAGCTTTCTTT. Translated, it gives CASSLPQVPNTEAFF.

Here the CDR3 reads CASSLGRGLGYTF. The CDR3, as DNA: TGTGCCAGCAGTTTAGGCAGGGGGCTTGGCTACACCTTC. V gene TRBV12-3 or TRBV12-4 combines with J gene TRBJ1-2; 8 bases agree with TRBD1. V lost 1 base and J lost 7; bases outside the gene matches: 2. CDR3 length: 13 amino acids.

This chain uses TRBV6-5 with TRBJ1-3; 7 bases agree with TRBD1. Germline-derived CDR1 and CDR2 are MNHEY and SVGAGI. Germline trimming cut 6 bases from V and 1 base from J; bases unmatched to any gene: 3. CDR3 length: 14 amino acids. The CDR3 protein is CASRRDSSGNTIYF. The CDR3 coding sequence is TGTGCCAGCAGAAGGGACAGTTCTGGAAACACCATATATTTT.

The chain couples TRBV7-9 to TRBJ2-6; 9 bases line up with TRBD1. Trimming cost V 5 bases and J 0 bases; bases outside gene matches: 2. This CDR3 is built from 16 residues. Per germline, CDR1 SEHNR and CDR2 FQNEAQ (reference sequence). The CDR3 reads CASSETGGSGANVLTF. DNA for the CDR3: TGTGCCAGCAGCGAGACAGGGGGCTCTGGGGCCAACGTCCTGACTTTC. Complete variable domain (other parts from reference TRBV7-9 and TRBJ2-6): DTGVSQNPRHKITKRGQNVTFRCDPISEHNRLYWYRQTLGQGPEFLTYFQNEAQLEKSRLLSDRFSAERPKGSFSTLEIQRTEQGDSAMYLCASSETGGSGANVLTFGAGSRLTVL.